What follows is one T cell receptor (beta chain) and its context. Investigators took approximately 10 milliliters of peripheral blood from every donor. The CDR3 length is 15 residues. Trimming left V 4 bases short and J 6 bases short, with 16 bases between. CDR1 is SGHAT, CDR2 FQNNGV, per germline. The sample is drawn from a study of blood T cells in healthy people across ages. Next came a second PCR, run for about 7 to 12 cycles, which used a sample-barcoded 5' primer along with a J-beta primer mix. Each cDNA molecule received a tag from a template-switch adaptor that had 12 random nucleotides. Each sample provided no less than 2.5 million CDR3-containing paired-end reads. TCRdb re-called the 5' RACE reads through MiXCR, storing one row per CDR3 protein. The data contain 800,000 to 1,000,000 distinct CDR3 sequences, approximately 49% of them singletons.

V gene TRBV11-2 combines with J gene TRBJ1-5; D unclear. Source material: blood. The TCR comes from a man younger than 40 in good health. The CDR3 DNA reads TGTGCCAGCAGCTCATCTCGGGATTTGGGTCAGCCCCAGCATTTT. The encoded protein is CASSSSRDLGQPQHF. Based on the CDR3 plus reference TRBV11-2 and TRBJ1-5, the full variable domain is EAGVAQSPRYKIIEKRQSVAFWCNPISGHATLYWYQQILGQGPKLLIQFQNNGVVDDSQLPKDRFSAERLKGVDSTLKIQPAKLEDSAVYLCASSSSRDLGQPQHFGDGTRLSIL.